A selection of T cell receptor beta chains follows, all from one sample in a study of T cell responses to AZD1222 COVID-19 vaccine. Clones were read by immunoSEQ multiplex PCR, and TCRdb kept only the in-frame ones, dropping some. The table lists some 120,000 clones, approximately 84% of them singletons. The material sequenced was peripheral blood, taken on day 0 of AZD1222 vaccination. These receptors originate from an adult in good health. Each CDR3 is given with its conserved first and last residue. D genes are given only for firm matches. The size of a clone is reported for some rows only, either as once, few or many, or as a class for expanded clones.

TRBV6-4,17,-,-,TRBJ2-1,CASSDSWSLGSYNEQFF,TGTGCCAGCAGTGACTCCTGGAGTTTAGGCTCCTACAATGAGCAGTTCTTC
TRBV27,13,-,-,TRBJ1-6,CASSLGGLSPLHF,TGTGCCAGCAGTTTGGGGGGACTCTCACCCCTCCACTTT
TRBV27,15,-,-,TRBJ2-1,CASSLSRLNYNEQFF,TGTGCCAGCAGTTTATCCCGACTTAACTACAATGAGCAGTTCTTC
TRBV7-9,13,-,-,TRBJ1-5,CASSPQGDQPQHF,TGTGCCAGCAGCCCCCAGGGAGATCAGCCCCAGCATTTT
TRBV28,15,-,-,TRBJ2-1,CASIKHPTGTNEQFF,TGTGCCAGCATCAAACACCCAACAGGGACCAATGAGCAGTTCTTC
TRBV18,16,-,few,TRBJ1-3,CASSPTTGNSGNTIYF,TGTGCCAGCTCACCAACGACAGGCAACTCTGGAAACACCATATATTTT
TRBV19,14,TRBD1,once,TRBJ1-1,CASSIGQGRTEAFF,TGTGCCAGTAGTATAGGACAGGGACGCACTGAAGCTTTCTTT
TRBV7-7,13,-,once,TRBJ1-4,CASSFTGSEKLFF,TGTGCTAGCAGCTTCACGGGATCTGAAAAACTGTTTTTT
TRBV19,17,-,-,TRBJ2-5,CASSDHRAPGAQETQYF,TGTGCCAGTAGTGACCACAGGGCCCCGGGGGCCCAAGAGACCCAGTACTTC
TRBV23-1,17,TRBD1,few,TRBJ2-5,CASRPSGGTGGEGTQYF,TGCGCCAGCAGACCCTCCGGGGGGACAGGGGGCGAGGGGACCCAGTACTTC
TRBV7-3,13,-,once,TRBJ1-3,CASSFNNGNTIYF,TGTGCCAGCAGCTTTAATAATGGAAACACCATATATTTT
TRBV19,13,-,once,TRBJ1-1,CASTPTWGTEAFF,TGTGCCAGTACCCCGACTTGGGGCACTGAAGCTTTCTTT
TRBV6-4,14,-,once,TRBJ2-1,CARPGGTDYNEQFF,TGTGCCCGCCCGGGGGGGACAGATTACAATGAGCAGTTCTTC
TRBV4-1,16,-,once,TRBJ1-3,CASSYFGGGSGNTIYF,TGCGCCAGCAGCTACTTCGGAGGGGGCTCTGGAAACACCATATATTTT
TRBV27,17,TRBD1,-,TRBJ1-2,CASSFWTGGGFNYGYTF,TGTGCCAGCAGTTTCTGGACAGGGGGCGGGTTTAACTATGGCTACACCTTC
TRBV5-5,14,-,-,TRBJ1-4,CASSLFPGHEKLFF,TGTGCCAGCAGCTTGTTCCCGGGGCATGAAAAACTGTTTTTT
TRBV14,13,-,-,TRBJ1-1,CASSPDYNTEAFF,TGTGCCAGCAGCCCGGACTATAACACTGAAGCTTTCTTT
TRBV20-1,12,-,-,TRBJ1-5,CSASDGDQPQHF,TGCAGTGCTAGTGACGGGGATCAGCCCCAGCATTTT
TRBV11-1,16,-,-,TRBJ1-3,CASSLEDRPSGNTIYF,TGTGCCAGCAGCTTAGAGGACCGACCTTCTGGAAACACCATATATTTT
TRBV4-1,17,-,-,TRBJ1-6,CASSQARLGAGNSPLHF,TGCGCCAGCAGCCAGGCCCGTTTGGGGGCAGGTAATTCACCCCTCCACTTT
TRBV29-1,11,-,-,TRBJ2-7,CSVGQYYEQYF,TGCAGCGTTGGCCAATACTACGAGCAGTACTTC
TRBV4-1,16,TRBD2,once,TRBJ2-3,CASSPPVGLVTDTQYF,TGCGCCAGCAGCCCCCCAGTGGGACTAGTCACAGATACGCAGTATTTT
TRBV3-1/TRBV3-2,14,-,-,TRBJ2-5,CAAAPGMYQETQYF,TGTGCCGCGGCGCCAGGGATGTACCAAGAGACCCAGTACTTC
TRBV4-1,13,-,-,TRBJ1-1,CASSQVHTTEAFF,TGCGCCAGCAGCCAGGTACATACCACTGAAGCTTTCTTT
TRBV28,14,TRBD1,-,TRBJ1-1,CASSSGQTNTEAFF,TGTGCCAGCAGTTCGGGACAGACGAACACTGAAGCTTTCTTT
TRBV11-3,17,-,few,TRBJ1-2,CASSLDSRTRGWYGYTF,TGTGCCAGCAGCTTAGACAGTAGGACGCGGGGATGGTATGGCTACACCTTC
TRBV11-3,15,TRBD2,few,TRBJ2-1,CASSRGGRVYNEQFF,TGTGCCAGCAGTCGTGGCGGGAGAGTCTACAATGAGCAGTTCTTC
TRBV9,13,-,-,TRBJ1-4,CASSSGQSEKLFF,TGTGCCAGCAGCTCCGGACAGTCCGAAAAACTGTTTTTT
TRBV6-5,16,TRBD1,-,TRBJ2-7,CASSYSAGQVGYEQYF,TGTGCCAGCAGTTACTCTGCGGGACAGGTTGGTTACGAGCAGTACTTC
TRBV5-5,15,-,-,TRBJ1-1,CASSFRGRMNTEAFF,TGTGCCAGCAGCTTCCGGGGGCGCATGAACACTGAAGCTTTCTTT
TRBV5-1,11,-,-,TRBJ1-6,CASSENSPLHF,TGCGCCAGCAGCGAGAATTCACCCCTCCACTTT
TRBV6-5,15,-,-,TRBJ1-1,CASRRDRVKNTEAFF,TGTGCCAGCAGGAGGGATCGGGTCAAGAACACTGAAGCTTTCTTT
TRBV6-6,17,TRBD2,-,TRBJ2-7,CASSQGVGGSDSYEQYF,TGTGCCAGCAGTCAGGGAGTTGGCGGGAGCGACTCCTACGAGCAGTACTTC
TRBV19,15,-,-,TRBJ2-1,CASSDRGGSYNEQFF,TGTGCCAGTAGCGATCGAGGGGGCTCCTACAATGAGCAGTTCTTC
TRBV6-2/TRBV6-3,14,-,-,TRBJ2-7,CASSLARSSYEQYF,TGTGCCAGCAGTTTGGCAAGGAGCTCCTACGAGCAGTACTTC
TRBV5-1,13,TRBD2,-,TRBJ2-3,CASSVAGGDTQYF,TGCGCCAGCAGCGTAGCGGGGGGGGATACGCAGTATTTT
TRBV4-2,15,-,-,TRBJ2-7,CASSQVGTGPYEQYF,TGTGCCAGCAGCCAAGTAGGCACAGGGCCATACGAGCAGTACTTC
TRBV7-2,15,TRBD1,-,TRBJ1-3,CASSSGTGDGNTIYF,TGTGCCAGCAGCTCGGGGACAGGGGATGGAAACACCATATATTTT
TRBV6-5,14,TRBD1,-,TRBJ1-2,CASSFLTGTYGYTF,TGTGCCAGCAGTTTCCTGACAGGGACCTATGGCTACACCTTC
TRBV30,17,-,-,TRBJ1-3,CAWTLGGIGNSGNTIYF,TGTGCCTGGACCCTCGGGGGGATAGGCAACTCTGGAAACACCATATATTTT
TRBV28,16,TRBD1,few,TRBJ2-7,CASSTHSGTGADKQYF,TGTGCCAGCAGTACCCATTCCGGGACAGGGGCTGACAAGCAGTACTTC
TRBV11-2,14,-,once,TRBJ2-3,CASSSLRSADTQYF,TGTGCCAGCAGCTCTCTCAGGTCAGCAGATACGCAGTATTTT
TRBV12-2,16,-,-,TRBJ1-2,CASLPPTQGSAYGYTF,TGTGCAAGTCTCCCCCCCACCCAGGGGAGTGCCTATGGCTACACCTTC
TRBV11-1,14,-,-,TRBJ2-1,CASSSLVGPGEQFF,TGTGCCAGCAGCTCCCTGGTGGGGCCCGGTGAGCAGTTCTTC
TRBV30,16,-,-,TRBJ1-3,CAWSRATVYSGNTIYF,TGTGCCTGGAGTCGGGCGACGGTTTACTCTGGAAACACCATATATTTT
TRBV11-3,15,-,-,TRBJ2-7,CASSLRPKSSYEQYF,TGTGCCAGCAGCTTAAGACCTAAATCCTCCTACGAGCAGTACTTC
TRBV18,20,TRBD1,-,TRBJ1-2,CASSPKLPGQGPTYSYGYTF,TGTGCCAGCTCACCAAAACTTCCGGGACAGGGGCCCACTTATTCTTATGGCTACACCTTC
TRBV2,13,-,once,TRBJ1-1,CASSPEMNTEAFF,TGTGCCAGCAGCCCTGAAATGAACACTGAAGCTTTCTTT
TRBV12-3/TRBV12-4,13,TRBD1,-,TRBJ1-2,CASRRQGANGYTF,TGTGCCAGCAGGCGACAGGGGGCAAATGGCTACACCTTC
TRBV6-5,14,-,few,TRBJ2-7,CASSYWDMGYEQYF,TGTGCCAGCAGTTACTGGGATATGGGGTACGAGCAGTACTTC
TRBV19,15,-,-,TRBJ1-2,CASRPGSGGDYGYTF,TGTGCCAGTAGGCCCGGATCGGGGGGCGACTATGGCTACACCTTC
TRBV29-1,14,-,-,TRBJ2-2,CSVEGSTNTGELFF,TGCAGCGTTGAAGGTTCTACGAACACCGGGGAGCTGTTTTTT
TRBV2,17,TRBD2,-,TRBJ2-3,CASRVGLAGGSTDTQYF,TGTGCCAGCAGGGTCGGGCTAGCGGGGGGTAGCACAGATACGCAGTATTTT
TRBV11-3,13,-,-,TRBJ1-1,CASSFHSRTEAFF,TGTGCCAGCAGCTTCCACAGTAGGACTGAAGCTTTCTTT
TRBV19,18,-,-,TRBJ1-1,CASSTSGYTKGMNTEAFF,TGTGCCAGTAGTACGTCAGGCTACACAAAGGGTATGAACACTGAAGCTTTCTTT
TRBV4-3,15,-,once,TRBJ1-2,CASSQAIGGNYGYTF,TGCGCCAGCAGCCAAGCAATAGGGGGAAACTATGGCTACACCTTC
TRBV12-3/TRBV12-4,13,-,-,TRBJ1-3,CASSLSGGNTIYF,TGTGCCAGCAGTTTATCTGGGGGGAACACCATATATTTT
TRBV11-3,13,-,-,TRBJ2-5,CASSFVRGETQYF,TGTGCCAGCAGCTTTGTCAGGGGAGAGACCCAGTACTTC
TRBV7-2,13,-,-,TRBJ1-5,CASSLSYYQPQHF,TGTGCCAGCAGCTTATCTTACTATCAGCCCCAGCATTTT